Presented here are 10 T cell receptor beta chains from one specimen sequenced in a study of human T cells and chemical hapten exposure. TCRdb recomputed calls from the RACE reads with MiXCR, one row per CDR3 protein. This table has around 130,000 distinct CDR3 sequences, approximately 10% appearing once. Time point here: patch test 2, 6 weeks after DPC sensitization. Treatment specified: therapeutic diphenylcyclopropenone sensitization with weekly scalp DPC. The input for sequencing was whole blood, taken in connection with sensitization to the hapten diphenylcyclopropenone (DPC). These receptors came from a woman between 45 and 65 years old with alopecia areata. Some clones in this sample may be carry-over from other donors' samples.

This clonotype was seen ten or more times. The chain uses TRBV5-4 and TRBJ2-3, with D possibly matching TRBD2 (6 bases). This CDR3 spans 16 amino acids. Germline V gene lookup returns CDR1 SGHNT and CDR2 YYREEE (reference sequence). Trimming removed 0 bases from V and 5 bases from J, with 16 bases in between. The CDR3 reads CASSLGASAAGDTQYF. For the CDR3, the DNA is TGTGCCAGCAGCTTGGGGGCTAGCGCGGCCGGAGATACGCAGTATTTT.

The chain combines TRBV5-1 with TRBJ1-2, with D unresolved. The V gene lost 0 bases and the J gene lost 2 bases, with 8 bases spanning the gap. CDR1 is SGHRS and CDR2 is YFSETQ in the germline V gene. This CDR3 has 14 amino acids. The CDR3 is CASSLAGVNYGYTF. In DNA, the CDR3 is TGCGCCAGCAGCTTGGCCGGGGTAAACTATGGCTACACCTTC.

A few counts support this clonotype. The chain joins TRBV28 to TRBJ1-2; TRBD1 might be the D (5 bases). The CDR3 consists of 12 residues. V was clipped by 4 bases and J by 5 bases, with 8 bases between them. Germline CDR1 is MDHEN and CDR2 is SYDVKM. CDR3: CASSWGDYGYTF. The CDR3 nucleotides read TGTGCCAGCAGTTGGGGCGATTATGGCTACACCTTC.

This clonotype has more than one count but fewer than ten. The CDR3 region has the DNA TGTGCCAGCAATAAACAGGGTACCACTGAAAACACCATATATTTT. Protein product: CASNKQGTTENTIYF. The chain carries TRBV2 and TRBJ1-3, with D perhaps TRBD1 (6 bases). The CDR3 sequence is 15 residues long. Trimming shortened V by 7 bases and J by 6 bases, and 19 bases separated the two germline ends. Germline V gives CDR1 SNHLY, CDR2 FYNNEI.

This clonotype was recorded a few times. The chain joins TRBV10-1 to TRBJ2-7; the match to TRBD2 covers 10 bases. The ends lost 4 bases at V and 5 bases at J; junction bases unmatched: 5. The CDR3 has 14 residues. Germline V gives CDR1 WNHNN, CDR2 SYGVQD (reference sequence). The CDR3 nucleotides are TGCGCCAGCAGTGCGAGCGGGAGGGCCAACGAGCAGTACTTC. This encodes CASSASGRANEQYF.

This clonotype was counted at least ten times. The chain employs TRBV27 and TRBJ1-1; TRBD1 might be the D (5 bases). CDR3 length equals 14 residues. Trimming removed 2 bases at V and 3 bases at J, with 10 bases between. CDR1 is MNHEY, CDR2 SMNVEV, per germline (reference sequence). CDR3 sequence (DNA): TGTGCCAGCAGTTTAGAGGGGATATACACTGAAGCTTTCTTT. It encodes CASSLEGIYTEAFF.

The table lists this clonotype with a few counts. The rearrangement joins TRBV30 to TRBJ2-2; unclear D gene. The CDR3 is made up of 17 amino acids. V was pared by 1 base and J by 6 bases, with 21 bases between. Germline V gene data show CDR1 as GTSNPN and CDR2 as SVGIG (reference sequence). CDR3 bases: TGTGCCTGGAGTGAAGTTCCCAGTTCAAACGAAGCCGGGGAGCTGTTTTTT. Translation gives CAWSEVPSSNEAGELFF. The variable domain in full, with the rest retrieved from reference TRBV30 and TRBJ2-2, is SQTIHQWPATLVQPVGSPLSLECTVEGTSNPNLYWYRQAAGRGLQLLFYSVGIGQISSEVPQNLSASRPQDRQFILSSKKLLLSDSGFYLCAWSEVPSSNEAGELFFGEGSRLTVL.

This clonotype was observed many times. The gene calls are TRBV7-3 and TRBJ2-2, with D hard to call. This CDR3 is 15 amino acids long. Germline V gene sequence: CDR1 SGHTA, CDR2 FQGTGA. V gave up 0 bases and J gave up 7 bases, with 12 bases separating them. This CDR3 reads CASSLTSESVGELFF. In DNA, the CDR3 is TGTGCCAGCAGCTTAACGTCGGAGTCGGTCGGGGAGCTGTTTTTT.

This clonotype was detected ten times or more. The chain has TRBV3-1 and TRBJ2-7, with 8 positions matching TRBD2. CDR1 is LGHDT, CDR2 YNNKEL, per germline (reference sequence). V was pared by 3 bases and J by 0 bases, with 7 bases of the junction left unmatched. The CDR3 extends over 16 amino acids. DNA of the CDR3: TGTGCCAGCAGCCAGACATCTAGCGGGCCCTCCTACGAGCAGTACTTC. Its translation is CASSQTSSGPSYEQYF.

V and J are TRBV18 and TRBJ2-6; perhaps TRBD1 as D (7 bases). The CDR3 covers 17 residues. From germline, CDR1 is KGHSH and CDR2 LQKENI. V was cut by 2 bases and J by 0 bases, with 11 bases left in between. CDR3 nucleotides: TGTGCCAGCTCACCAGCGGGACAGACCTCTGGGGCCAACGTCCTGACTTTC. Its translation: CASSPAGQTSGANVLTF.